These 16 T cell receptor beta chains share one sample of origin, sequenced in a study of T cells in women clearing cervical HPV infection. Generated by immunoSEQ multiplex PCR, the TCRdb table keeps only in-frame clones and is missing some. The data include fewer than 50,000 clones; the top ten clones carry about 8%. Material: blood buffy coat. These receptors were collected from a woman aged 18 to 75 with a cervical HPV16 infection that either progressed to CIN3+ or cleared (not recorded which).

As concerns this clone: The missing CDR3 end, 3 residues past where the read stops, is filled in from the germline J gene. The chain employs TRBV5-1 and TRBJ1-3; perhaps TRBD1 as D (6 bases). Germline V lookup: CDR1 SGHRS, CDR2 YFSETQ. V lost 4 bases to trimming and J lost 4 bases, with 9 bases between them. This CDR3 comprises 13 residues. The sequenced CDR3 bases are TGCGCCAGCAGCACCGGACAGGGAAACACC. It encodes CASSTGQGNT. The CDR3 in its entirety is CASSTGQGNTIYF.

Remarks on this clone: The read comes to an end 3 residues before the CDR3 does, leaving the germline J gene to fill in the end. The chain has TRBV6-2 or TRBV6-3 and TRBJ2-5, with TRBD2 matching 7 bases. CDR1 is MNHEY, CDR2 SVGEGT, per germline. The CDR3 totals 16 residues. V shed 8 bases, J shed 5 bases, and the junction held 17 bases outside the gene matches. CDR3 bases read: TGTGCCAGCTGCACGGGGGGAATGGGTCGAAAGGAGACC. Its protein product is CASCTGGMGRKET. The complete CDR3 reads CASCTGGMGRKETQYF.

In regard to this clone: The read finishes 3 residues shy of the CDR3 end, and the germline J gene is used to complete it. The V gene is TRBV28, the J gene TRBJ2-5, with D possibly being TRBD1 (5 bases). The germline V gene has CDR1 MDHEN and CDR2 SYDVKM. Trimming cost V 3 bases and J 6 bases, with 17 bases left between them. CDR3 length equals 15 residues. The CDR3 sequence is CASSFSTDIGQTQYF. The CDR3 DNA, read in part, is TGTGCCAGCAGTTTTTCCACGGACATCGGCCAGACC.

As regards this clone: The read finishes 3 residues shy of the CDR3 end, and the germline J gene is used to complete it. This rearrangement joins TRBV7-8 to TRBJ2-5; D call uncertain. Trimming cost V 1 base and J 4 bases, with 10 bases left between them. The CDR3 spans 14 residues. Germline CDR1 and CDR2: SGHVS and FQNEAQ. CDR3: CASSLVLYGETQYF. Partial CDR3 DNA: TGTGCCAGCAGCTTAGTACTGTACGGAGAGACC.

Worth noting for this clone: Read sequence stops 3 residues before the CDR3 end, and the germline J gene provides the missing end. V and J are TRBV7-6 and TRBJ2-7; 7 bases map to TRBD1. With V trimmed by 1 base and J by 3 bases, 3 bases remained unmatched. The length of the CDR3 is 14 residues. CDR1 and CDR2 (germline): SGHVS, FNYEAQ. CDR3 in amino acids: CASSLGQGDYEQYF. The sequenced CDR3 bases are TGTGCCAGCAGCTTAGGGCAGGGGGACTACGAG.

Remarks on this clone: The read stops 3 residues short of the end of the CDR3; the missing end is completed from the germline J gene. The chain joins TRBV2 to TRBJ1-5; the D is unclear. This CDR3 is built from 13 residues. V lost 4 bases and J lost 7, with 11 bases in between. Germline V lookup: CDR1 SNHLY, CDR2 FYNNEI. Incomplete CDR3 DNA: TGTGCCAGCAGTGCGATAAGTGCGCAGCCC. Its translation: CASSAISAQP. The whole CDR3 region reads CASSAISAQPQHF.

Remarks on this clone: Read coverage stops 3 residues before the CDR3 terminus; the germline J gene supplies the remainder. The V call is TRBV19, the J call TRBJ1-2; TRBD1 matches at 7 bases. Germline V gene sequence: CDR1 LNHDA, CDR2 SQIVND (reference sequence). This CDR3 region has 14 residues. The CDR3: CASSLVHGDSRYTF. The DNA read from the CDR3 is TGTGCCAGTAGTTTGGTTCACGGGGACAGCCGC.

On this clone itself: The sequenced fragment ends 3 residues before the CDR3 boundary, so the rest is inferred from the germline J gene. Other DNA variants within this sample encode the same CDR3. The chain has TRBV20-1 and TRBJ2-7; D is perhaps TRBD2 (5 bases). The CDR3 is 13 residues long. Trimming stripped 6 bases from V and 1 base from J, with 13 bases between. The germline V gene encodes CDR1 DFQATT and CDR2 SNEGSKA (reference sequence). The sequenced part of the CDR3 DNA is TGCAGTGCCCCCGGGGATGGATCCTACGAG. Its protein product is CSAPGDGSYE. The CDR3 in its entirety is CSAPGDGSYEQYF.

About this clone itself: The read terminates 3 residues before the CDR3 end, so the remaining end is supplied by the germline J gene. The chain links TRBV12-3 or TRBV12-4 to TRBJ2-7, with TRBD1 matching 7 bases. The CDR3 is made up of 15 amino acids. The J segment lost 0 bases and the V segment lost 6 bases, leaving 8 bases of the junction unmatched. The CDR3 loop reads CASSTGQLNSYEQYF. The CDR3 DNA, read in part, is TGTGCCAGCAGCACGGGACAGCTAAACTCCTACGAG.

As concerns this clone: The read ends 3 residues shy of where the CDR3 ends; the end is completed using the germline J gene. V is TRBV5-4 and J is TRBJ2-5; a weak D match, TRBD2 (6 bases). Trimming took 4 bases from V and 7 from J, leaving 17 bases between them. The CDR3 sequence is 14 residues long. CDR1 and CDR2 (germline): SGHNT, YYREEE (reference sequence). The covered CDR3 bases are TGTGCCAGCAGCCTGGCGGGGACCGGGGGGACC. It encodes CASSLAGTGGT. The CDR3 in its entirety is CASSLAGTGGTQYF.

Points on this clone: The CDR3 end is not reached by the read, which stops 3 residues before it; the germline J gene fills it in. The identical CDR3 is also encoded by other nucleotide sequences in the sample. This chain connects TRBV28 to TRBJ2-5, with a weak D call TRBD1 (6 bases). Trimming removed 2 bases at V and 5 bases at J, with 12 bases between. Germline values: CDR1 MDHEN, CDR2 SYDVKM. This CDR3 contains 14 residues. CDR3 protein: CASSLDQGPETQYF. CDR3 DNA, as far as it was read: TGTGCCAGCAGTTTAGATCAGGGGCCGGAGACC.

About this clone: The missing CDR3 end, 3 residues past where the read stops, is filled in from the germline J gene. The genes are TRBV20-1 and TRBJ2-3; D not resolved. This CDR3 contains 13 residues. V was trimmed by 6 bases and J by 2 bases, leaving 12 bases between them. Germline CDR1 DFQATT, CDR2 SNEGSKA (reference sequence). CDR3 in amino acids: CSAWAIDTDTQYF. The CDR3 DNA, read in part, is TGCAGTGCCTGGGCTATAGACACAGATACG.

About this clone: From the germline J gene comes the end of the CDR3, since the read stops 3 residues before it. This chain uses TRBV19 with TRBJ1-2; no reliable D call. V was cut by 7 bases and J by 4 bases, with 10 bases left in between. The length of the CDR3 is 12 residues. Per the germline V gene, CDR1 is LNHDA and CDR2 is SQIVND (reference sequence). Partial CDR3 DNA: TGTGCCAGTAATAAGGGCGTCTATGGC. Translating it yields CASNKGVYG. The full CDR3 reads CASNKGVYGYTF.

Turning to this clone: The read finishes 3 residues shy of the CDR3 end, and the germline J gene is used to complete it. The rearrangement uses TRBV7-8 and TRBJ2-7; D might be TRBD1 (5 bases). The CDR3 has 15 residues. In germline, CDR1 is SGHVS, CDR2 FQNEAQ. Trimming removed 1 base at V and 1 base at J, with 11 bases between. Incomplete CDR3 DNA: TGTGCCAGCAGCTTAGTGACAGAAAAGTCCTACGAG. This encodes CASSLVTEKSYE. The complete CDR3 sequence is CASSLVTEKSYEQYF.

Of note for this clone: The read falls 3 residues short of the CDR3 end, and the missing part is taken from the germline J gene. The chain couples TRBV10-3 to TRBJ2-3; D remains unclear. Trimming removed 4 bases from V and 5 bases from J, with 10 bases in between. This CDR3 has 13 amino acids. Per the germline V gene, CDR1 is ENHRY and CDR2 is SYGVKD. The CDR3 loop is CAISVSEVDTQYF. The covered CDR3 bases are TGTGCCATCAGTGTATCTGAGGTAGATACG.

Points on this clone: Read coverage stops 3 residues before the CDR3 terminus; the germline J gene supplies the remainder. This chain links TRBV2 with TRBJ2-2; 9 nucleotides line up with TRBD2. Looked up from germline, CDR1 is SNHLY and CDR2 is FYNNEI. Trimming took 7 bases from V and 6 from J; bases not matched to a gene: 3. The CDR3 extends over 13 amino acids. The CDR3 loop is CASTAGGPGELFF. The covered CDR3 bases are TGTGCCAGCACCGCGGGGGGGCCCGGGGAG.